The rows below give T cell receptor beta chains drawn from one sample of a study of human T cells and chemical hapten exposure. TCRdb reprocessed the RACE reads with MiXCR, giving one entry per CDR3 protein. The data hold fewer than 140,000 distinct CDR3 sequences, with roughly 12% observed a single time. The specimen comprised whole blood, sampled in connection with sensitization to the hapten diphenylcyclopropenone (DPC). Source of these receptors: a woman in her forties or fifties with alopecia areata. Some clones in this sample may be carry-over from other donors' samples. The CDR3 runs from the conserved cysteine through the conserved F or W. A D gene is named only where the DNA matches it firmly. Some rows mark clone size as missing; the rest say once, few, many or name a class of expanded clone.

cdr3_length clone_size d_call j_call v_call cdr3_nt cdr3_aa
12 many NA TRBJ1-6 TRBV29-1 TGCAGCGTTGGGGCAGGTAATTCACCCCTCCACTTT CSVGAGNSPLHF
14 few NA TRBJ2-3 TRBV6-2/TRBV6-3 TGTGCCAGCCGTAAGGCAGGATCCCCAGATACGCAGTATTTT CASRKAGSPDTQYF
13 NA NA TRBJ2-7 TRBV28 TGTGCCAGCATAAGTTTGGGTTCCTACGAGCAGTACTTC CASISLGSYEQYF
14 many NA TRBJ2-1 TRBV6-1 TGTGCCAGCAGTGAATCCGGTGCGCTAGTGGTGCAGTTCTTC CASSESGALVVQFF
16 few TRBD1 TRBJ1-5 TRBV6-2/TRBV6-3 TGTGCCAGCAGTTACGAGCGACAGGGGCTAGGGCAGCCCCAGCATTTT CASSYERQGLGQPQHF
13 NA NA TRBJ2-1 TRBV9 TGTGCCAGCAGCGTAGGCCCGCACAATGAGCAGTTCTTC CASSVGPHNEQFF
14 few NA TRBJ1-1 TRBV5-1 TGCGCCAGCAGCTTGGAGGGGTTCAACACTGAAGCTTTCTTT CASSLEGFNTEAFF
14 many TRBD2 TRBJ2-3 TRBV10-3 TGTGCCATCAGTGACGGGGGGGCGACAGATACGCAGTATTTT CAISDGGATDTQYF
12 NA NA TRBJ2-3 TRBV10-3 TGTGCCATCAGTGAGGGGGACCAGGCGCAGTATTTT CAISEGDQAQYF
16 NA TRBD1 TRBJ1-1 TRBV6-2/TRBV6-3 TGTGCCAGCGTGAGGGGACAGGGGGGCATGAACACTGAAGCTTTCTTT CASVRGQGGMNTEAFF
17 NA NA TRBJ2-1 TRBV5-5 TGTGCCAGCAGCTCGGAGGAACTCCTGAGCTCCTACAATGAGCAGTTCTTC CASSSEELLSSYNEQFF
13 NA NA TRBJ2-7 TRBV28 TGTGCCAGCAGTTTATCGGCGATCTACGAGCAGTACTTC CASSLSAIYEQYF
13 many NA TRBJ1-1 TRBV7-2 TGTGCCAGCAGTTTGACAGCGAACACTGAAGCTTTCTTT CASSLTANTEAFF
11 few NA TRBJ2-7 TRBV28 TGTGCCAGCAGTGGACTCTACGAGCAGTACTTC CASSGLYEQYF
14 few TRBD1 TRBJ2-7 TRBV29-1 TGCAGCGTTGAAGTACAGGGGAGCTCCTACGAGCAGTACTTC CSVEVQGSSYEQYF
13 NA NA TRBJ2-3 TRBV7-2 TGTGCCAGCAGCTTAGAAGCTGCAGATACGCAGTATTTT CASSLEAADTQYF
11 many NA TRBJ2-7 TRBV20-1 TGCAGTTCCCCACTCAACTACGAGCAGTACTTC CSSPLNYEQYF
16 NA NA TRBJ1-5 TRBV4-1 TGCGCCAGCAGCCAAGGAGTCACAAGCAACAATCAGCCCCAGCATTTT CASSQGVTSNNQPQHF
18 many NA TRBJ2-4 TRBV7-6 TGTGCCAGCAGCCCTTTTCCTGAGGGCCCCGCGACCAAAAACATTCAGTACTTC CASSPFPEGPATKNIQYF
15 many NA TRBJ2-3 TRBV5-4 TGTGCCAGCAGCCGTACAGGGTCTCCCGCGGATACGCAGTATTTT CASSRTGSPADTQYF
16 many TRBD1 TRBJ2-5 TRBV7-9 TGTGCCAGCAGCTACAGGGACAGGGACCACCAAGAGACCCAGTACTTC CASSYRDRDHQETQYF
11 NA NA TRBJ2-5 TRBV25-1 TGTGCCAGCACCTTTAAAGAGACCCAGTACTTC CASTFKETQYF
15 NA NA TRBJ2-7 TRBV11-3 TGTGCCAGCAGCTTAAAGAATGGCGGAGCCTACGAGCAGTACTTC CASSLKNGGAYEQYF
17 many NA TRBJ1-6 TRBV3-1 TGTGCCAGCAGCCATGCAGGAGGGCAGGGAGCTAATTCACCCCTCCACTTT CASSHAGGQGANSPLHF
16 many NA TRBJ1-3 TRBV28 TGTGCCAGCATGGTCGGTTTCCGGTCAGGGGCCGGCACCATATATTTT CASMVGFRSGAGTIYF
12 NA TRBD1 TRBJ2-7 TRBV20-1 TGCAGTGCTAACCCGACAGGGAACGAGCAGTACTTC CSANPTGNEQYF
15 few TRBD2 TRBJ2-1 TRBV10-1 TGCGCCAGCAGTGACGGGACTAGCCCGTCCAATGAGCAGTTCTTC CASSDGTSPSNEQFF
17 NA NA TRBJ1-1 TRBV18 TGTGCCAGCTCACCACCGGCCGTGAACCGGAGGAACACTGAAGCTTTCTTT CASSPPAVNRRNTEAFF
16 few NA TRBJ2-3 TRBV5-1 TGCGCCAGCGGGGACTCCCCTGGGGGTACGACAGATACGCAGTATTTT CASGDSPGGTTDTQYF
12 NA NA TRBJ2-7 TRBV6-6 TGTGCCAGCCAAGGTTATGCCTACGAGCAGTACTTC CASQGYAYEQYF
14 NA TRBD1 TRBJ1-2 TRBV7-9 TGTGCCAGCAGCTCGTCGGGACAGGCCATAGGCTACACCTTC CASSSSGQAIGYTF
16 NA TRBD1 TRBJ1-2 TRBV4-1 TGCGCCAGCAGCCAATCTGGGACAGGGCGGTTGTCCGACTACACCTTC CASSQSGTGRLSDYTF
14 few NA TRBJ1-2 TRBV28 TGTGCCAGCAGTTTTGAGGGCATCGACTATGGCTACACCTTC CASSFEGIDYGYTF
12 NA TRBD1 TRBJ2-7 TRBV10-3 TGTGCCACCCGACAGGGATCCTACGAGCAGTACTTC CATRQGSYEQYF
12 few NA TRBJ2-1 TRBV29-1 TGCAGCGCGGAAGGCCCCTACAATGAGCAGTTCTTC CSAEGPYNEQFF